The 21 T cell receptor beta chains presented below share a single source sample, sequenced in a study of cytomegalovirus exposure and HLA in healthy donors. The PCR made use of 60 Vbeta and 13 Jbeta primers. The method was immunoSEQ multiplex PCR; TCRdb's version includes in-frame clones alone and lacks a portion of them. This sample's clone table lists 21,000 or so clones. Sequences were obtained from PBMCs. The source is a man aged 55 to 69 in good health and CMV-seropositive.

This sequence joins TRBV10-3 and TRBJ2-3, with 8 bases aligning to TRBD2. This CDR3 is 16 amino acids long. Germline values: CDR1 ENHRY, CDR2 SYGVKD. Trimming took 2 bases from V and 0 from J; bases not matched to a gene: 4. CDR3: CAISEGASGSTDTQYF. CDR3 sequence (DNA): TGTGCCATCAGTGAGGGAGCTAGCGGGAGCACAGATACGCAGTATTTT.

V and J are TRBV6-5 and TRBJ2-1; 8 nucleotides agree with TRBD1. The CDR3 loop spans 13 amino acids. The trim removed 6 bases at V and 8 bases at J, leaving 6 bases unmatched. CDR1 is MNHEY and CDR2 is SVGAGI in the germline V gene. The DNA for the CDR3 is TGTGCCAGCAGCCGGGACAGGTCGTATGAGCAGTTCTTC. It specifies CASSRDRSYEQFF.

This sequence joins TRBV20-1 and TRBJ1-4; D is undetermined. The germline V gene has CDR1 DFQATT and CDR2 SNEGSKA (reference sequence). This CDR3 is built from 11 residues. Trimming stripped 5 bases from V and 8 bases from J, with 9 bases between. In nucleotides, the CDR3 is TGCAGTGCTCCGGCCGGGGAAAAACTGTTTTTT. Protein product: CSAPAGEKLFF.

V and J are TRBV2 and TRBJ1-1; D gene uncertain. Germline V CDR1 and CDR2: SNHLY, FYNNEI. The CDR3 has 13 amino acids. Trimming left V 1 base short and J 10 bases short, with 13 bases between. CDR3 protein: CASSEENTGRAFF. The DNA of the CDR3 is TGTGCCAGCAGTGAAGAAAACACGGGGAGAGCTTTCTTT.

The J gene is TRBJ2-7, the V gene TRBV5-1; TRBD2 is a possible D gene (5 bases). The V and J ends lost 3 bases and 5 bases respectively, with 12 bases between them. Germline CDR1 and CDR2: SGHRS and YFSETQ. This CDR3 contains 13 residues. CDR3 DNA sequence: TGCGCCAGCAGCTGGGCAGGAGCGGACGAGCAGTACTTC. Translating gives CASSWAGADEQYF.

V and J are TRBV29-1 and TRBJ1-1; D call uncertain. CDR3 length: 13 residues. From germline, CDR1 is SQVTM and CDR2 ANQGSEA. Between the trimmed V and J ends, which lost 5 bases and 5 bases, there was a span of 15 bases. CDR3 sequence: CSVIIGSMTEAFF. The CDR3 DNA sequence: TGCAGCGTTATAATAGGGAGCATGACTGAAGCTTTCTTT.

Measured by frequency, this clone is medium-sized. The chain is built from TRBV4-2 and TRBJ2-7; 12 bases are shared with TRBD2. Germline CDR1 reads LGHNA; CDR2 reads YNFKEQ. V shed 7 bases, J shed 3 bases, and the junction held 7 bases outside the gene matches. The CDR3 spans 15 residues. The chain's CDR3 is CASTAGLAGNYEQYF. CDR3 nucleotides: TGTGCCAGCACCGCCGGACTAGCGGGGAACTACGAGCAGTACTTC.

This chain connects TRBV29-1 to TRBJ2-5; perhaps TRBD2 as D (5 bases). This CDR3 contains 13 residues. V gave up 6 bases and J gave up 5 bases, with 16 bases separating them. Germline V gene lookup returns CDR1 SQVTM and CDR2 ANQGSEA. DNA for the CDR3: TGCAGCGTACCCAGAGGGAGCCAGGAGACCCAGTACTTC. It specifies CSVPRGSQETQYF.

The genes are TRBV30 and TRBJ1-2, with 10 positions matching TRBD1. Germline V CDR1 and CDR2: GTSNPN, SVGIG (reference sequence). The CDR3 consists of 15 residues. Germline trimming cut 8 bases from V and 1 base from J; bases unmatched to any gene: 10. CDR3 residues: CAGVAGQGVNYGYTF. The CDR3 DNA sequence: TGTGCCGGGGTTGCCGGACAGGGGGTTAACTATGGCTACACCTTC. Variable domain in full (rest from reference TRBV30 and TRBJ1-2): SQTIHQWPATLVQPVGSPLSLECTVEGTSNPNLYWYRQAAGRGLQLLFYSVGIGQISSEVPQNLSASRPQDRQFILSSKKLLLSDSGFYLCAGVAGQGVNYGYTFGSGTRLTVV.

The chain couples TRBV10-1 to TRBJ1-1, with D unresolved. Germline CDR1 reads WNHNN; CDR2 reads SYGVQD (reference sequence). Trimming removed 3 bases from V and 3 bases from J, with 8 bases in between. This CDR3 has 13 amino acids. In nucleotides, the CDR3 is TGCGCCAGCAGTGAAGGAGAATACACTGAAGCTTTCTTT. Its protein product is CASSEGEYTEAFF.

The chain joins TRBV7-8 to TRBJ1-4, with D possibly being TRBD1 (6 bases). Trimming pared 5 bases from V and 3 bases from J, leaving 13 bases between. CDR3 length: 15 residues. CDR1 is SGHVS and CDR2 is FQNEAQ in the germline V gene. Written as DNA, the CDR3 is TGTGCCAGCAGCGTTTCAGGGGTCGCTAATGAAAAACTGTTTTTT. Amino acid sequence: CASSVSGVANEKLFF.

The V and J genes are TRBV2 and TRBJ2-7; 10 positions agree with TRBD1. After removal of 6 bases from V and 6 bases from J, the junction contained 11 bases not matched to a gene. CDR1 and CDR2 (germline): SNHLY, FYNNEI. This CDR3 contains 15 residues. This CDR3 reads CASSQRDRGPPEQYF. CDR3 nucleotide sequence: TGTGCCAGCAGCCAAAGGGACAGGGGTCCCCCCGAGCAGTACTTC.

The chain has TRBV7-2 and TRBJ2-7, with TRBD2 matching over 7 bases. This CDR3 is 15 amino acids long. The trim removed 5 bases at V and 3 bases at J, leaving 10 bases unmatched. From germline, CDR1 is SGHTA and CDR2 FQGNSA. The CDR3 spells CASSLRWLADYEQYF. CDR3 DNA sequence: TGTGCCAGCAGCCTCCGCTGGCTAGCGGACTACGAGCAGTACTTC.

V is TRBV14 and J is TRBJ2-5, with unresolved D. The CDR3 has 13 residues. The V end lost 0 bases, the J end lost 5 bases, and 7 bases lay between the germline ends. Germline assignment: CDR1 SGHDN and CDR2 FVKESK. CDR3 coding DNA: TGTGCCAGCAGCCAAGAAAATCAGGAGACCCAGTACTTC. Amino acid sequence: CASSQENQETQYF. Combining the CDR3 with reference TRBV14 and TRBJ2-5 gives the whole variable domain EAGVTQFPSHSVIEKGQTVTLRCDPISGHDNLYWYRRVMGKEIKFLLHFVKESKQDESGMPNNRFLAERTGGTYSTLKVQPAELEDSGVYFCASSQENQETQYFGPGTRLLVL.

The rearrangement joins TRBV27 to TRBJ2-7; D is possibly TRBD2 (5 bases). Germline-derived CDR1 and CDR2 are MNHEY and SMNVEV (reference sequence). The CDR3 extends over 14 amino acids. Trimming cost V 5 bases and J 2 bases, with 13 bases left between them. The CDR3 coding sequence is TGTGCCAGCAGTGCGACTTTTAGCGCCTACGAGCAGTACTTC. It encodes CASSATFSAYEQYF.

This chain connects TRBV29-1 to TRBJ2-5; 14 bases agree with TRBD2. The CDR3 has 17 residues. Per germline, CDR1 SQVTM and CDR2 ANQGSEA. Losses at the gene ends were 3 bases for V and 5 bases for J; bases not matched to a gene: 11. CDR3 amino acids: CSVDGTSGRGGWETQYF. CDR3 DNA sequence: TGCAGCGTTGACGGGACTAGCGGGAGAGGGGGCTGGGAGACCCAGTACTTC.

CDR3 sequence (DNA): TGTGCCAGCAGCCCGATGCAGGGGGGCAACTATGGCTACACCTTC. It translates to CASSPMQGGNYGYTF. V and J are TRBV9 and TRBJ1-2; 7 nucleotides align to TRBD1. Germline-derived CDR1 and CDR2 are SGDLS and YYNGEE. V was clipped by 4 bases and J by 2 bases; unmatched bases: 8. The CDR3 extends over 15 amino acids.

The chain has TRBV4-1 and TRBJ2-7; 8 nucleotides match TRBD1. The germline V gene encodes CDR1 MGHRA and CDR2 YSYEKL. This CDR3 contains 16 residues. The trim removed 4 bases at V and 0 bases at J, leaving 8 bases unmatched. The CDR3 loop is CASSRNRGFDSYEQYF. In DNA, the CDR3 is TGCGCCAGCAGCCGTAACAGGGGGTTCGACTCCTACGAGCAGTACTTC.

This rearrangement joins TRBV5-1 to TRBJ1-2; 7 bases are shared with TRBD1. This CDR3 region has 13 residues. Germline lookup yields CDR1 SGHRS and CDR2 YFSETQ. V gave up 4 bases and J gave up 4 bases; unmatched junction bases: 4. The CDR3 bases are TGCGCCAGCAGCATGAGACAGGGCTATGGCTACACCTTC. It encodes CASSMRQGYGYTF.

This CDR3 is CASRTLGSTDTQYF. The CDR3 DNA follows: TGTGCCAGCAGAACACTAGGATCCACAGATACGCAGTATTTT. The J gene is TRBJ2-3, the V gene TRBV5-5; the D gene is possibly TRBD2 (5 bases). Trimming left V 5 bases short and J 2 bases short, with 12 bases between. The CDR3 spans 14 residues. Per the germline V gene, CDR1 is SGHKS and CDR2 is YYEKEE (reference sequence).

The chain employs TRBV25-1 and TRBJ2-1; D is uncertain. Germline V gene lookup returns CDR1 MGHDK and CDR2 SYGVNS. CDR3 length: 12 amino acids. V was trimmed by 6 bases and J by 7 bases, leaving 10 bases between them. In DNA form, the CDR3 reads TGTGCCAGCAGCCTTTCGAGGAATGAGCAGTTCTTC. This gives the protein CASSLSRNEQFF.